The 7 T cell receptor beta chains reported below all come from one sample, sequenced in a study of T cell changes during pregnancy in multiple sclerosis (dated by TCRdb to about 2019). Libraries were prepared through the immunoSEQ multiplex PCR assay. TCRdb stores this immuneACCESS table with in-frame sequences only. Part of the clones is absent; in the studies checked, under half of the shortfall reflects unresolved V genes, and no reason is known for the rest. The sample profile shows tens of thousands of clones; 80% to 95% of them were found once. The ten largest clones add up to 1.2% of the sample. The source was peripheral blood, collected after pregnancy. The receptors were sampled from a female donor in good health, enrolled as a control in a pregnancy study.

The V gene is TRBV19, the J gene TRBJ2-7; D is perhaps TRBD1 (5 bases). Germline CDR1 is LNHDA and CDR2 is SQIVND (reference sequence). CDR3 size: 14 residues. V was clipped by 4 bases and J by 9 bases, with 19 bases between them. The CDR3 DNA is TGTGCCAGTAGTAATGCCCAGGGCTCCATACGGCAGTACTTC. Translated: CASSNAQGSIRQYF.

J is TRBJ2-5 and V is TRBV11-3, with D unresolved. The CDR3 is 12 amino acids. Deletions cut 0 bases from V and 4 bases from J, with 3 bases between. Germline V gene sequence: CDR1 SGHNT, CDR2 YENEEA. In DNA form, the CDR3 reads TGTGCCAGCAGCTTAGACGGAGAGACCCAGTACTTC. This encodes CASSLDGETQYF.

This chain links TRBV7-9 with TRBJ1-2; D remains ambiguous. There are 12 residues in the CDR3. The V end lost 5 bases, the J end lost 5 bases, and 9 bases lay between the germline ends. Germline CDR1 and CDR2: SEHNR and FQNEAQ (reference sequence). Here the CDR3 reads CASSTNSYGYTF. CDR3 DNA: TGTGCCAGCAGCACGAACAGTTATGGCTACACCTTC. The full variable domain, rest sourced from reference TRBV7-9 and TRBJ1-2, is DTGVSQNPRHKITKRGQNVTFRCDPISEHNRLYWYRQTLGQGPEFLTYFQNEAQLEKSRLLSDRFSAERPKGSFSTLEIQRTEQGDSAMYLCASSTNSYGYTFGSGTRLTVV.

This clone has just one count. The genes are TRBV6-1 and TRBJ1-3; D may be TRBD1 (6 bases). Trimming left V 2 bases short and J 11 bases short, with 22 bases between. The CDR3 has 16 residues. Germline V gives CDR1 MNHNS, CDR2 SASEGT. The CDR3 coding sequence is TGTGCCAGCAGTGAACCGGGACAACCCACATTACGGCCCATATATTTT. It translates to CASSEPGQPTLRPIYF.

CDR3 in DNA: TGCGCCAGCAGCTTGGGGGGCCCCGGGGAGCTGTTTTTT. Translating it yields CASSLGGPGELFF. The V gene is TRBV5-1, the J gene TRBJ2-2; weak D call: TRBD1 (5 bases). Germline V lookup: CDR1 SGHRS, CDR2 YFSETQ. This CDR3 contains 13 residues. Trimming left V 0 bases short and J 6 bases short, with 6 bases between.

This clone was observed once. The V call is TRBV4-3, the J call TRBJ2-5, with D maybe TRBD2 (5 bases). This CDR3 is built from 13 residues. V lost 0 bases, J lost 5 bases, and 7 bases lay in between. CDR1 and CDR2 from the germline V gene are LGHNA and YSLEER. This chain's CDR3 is CASSQEAAETQYF. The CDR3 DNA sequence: TGCGCCAGCAGCCAAGAAGCGGCTGAGACCCAGTACTTC.

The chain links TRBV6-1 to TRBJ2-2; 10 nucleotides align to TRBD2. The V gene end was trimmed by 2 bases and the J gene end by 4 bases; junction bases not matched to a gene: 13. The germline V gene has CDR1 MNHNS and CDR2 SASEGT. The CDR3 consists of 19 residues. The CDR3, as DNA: TGTGCCAGCAGTGAAATCTTAGGAGCGGGGGGGCGAGGCACCGGGGAGCTGTTTTTT. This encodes CASSEILGAGGRGTGELFF.